The source of this TCR beta chain is a study of chemoradiotherapy in HPV16-positive cancers. The overall study: Functional T-cell assays on a couple of HPV16-positive patients' cells defined candidate HPV-specific clones and common TCR motifs. Study-wide results and caveats: In HPV16-positive patients, HPV-responsive T-cell expansion tracked better recurrence-free survival.

The CDR3 totals 14 residues. CDR1 is MDHEN, CDR2 SYDVKM, per germline. V was cut by 5 bases and J by 11 bases, with 21 bases left in between. About this clone: What it binds is not known.

Using immunoSEQ multiplex PCR, the repertoire was profiled, and TCRdb retains in-frame clones only, with some absent. Of tens of thousands of clones in the sample, more than 80% were seen once. Sequencing used blood, obtained from a patient who underwent chemoradiotherapy. The sequence was collected from a human donor with HPV-associated anogenital cancer. The rearrangement links TRBV28 to TRBJ1-1, with a tentative D call TRBD1 (5 bases). CDR3 DNA: TGTGCCAGCAGTCTCCGGGACCCACGCCGTACGGCTTTCTTT. Its translation is CASSLRDPRRTAFF.